These T cell receptor beta chains were read from a single sample in a study of cytotoxic CD8 clonotypes in ibrutinib-treated CLL. Some clones are missing from TCRdb's copy, which holds only in-frame ones; the method was immunoSEQ multiplex PCR. Found here are about 200,000 clones, more than 65% of them singletons; the top ten hold 5.5% to 6%. The sequencing here drew on PBMCs, taken after 12 months of ibrutinib treatment. The receptors originated from a human donor with chronic lymphocytic leukemia. Both conserved end residues are part of each CDR3. Each record gives: D gene, clone size, J gene, V gene, CDR3 protein, CDR3 DNA. The D gene is left open where the match is weak. Clone sizes are given selectively: once, few, many, or a class where the clone is expanded.

- | once | TRBJ1-3 | TRBV29-1 | CSVVGQRGYGNTIYF | TGCAGCGTTGTTGGTCAACGGGGTTATGGAAACACCATATATTTT
TRBD1 | once | TRBJ1-5 | TRBV7-9 | CASSPTGAQPQHF | TGTGCCAGCAGCCCTACAGGGGCTCAGCCCCAGCATTTT
- | - | TRBJ2-6 | TRBV5-1 | CASSFLGQGGANVLTF | TGCGCCAGCAGCTTCTTAGGGCAGGGTGGGGCCAACGTCCTGACTTTC
TRBD2 | once | TRBJ2-5 | TRBV2 | CASSEGGGGPQYF | TGTGCCAGCAGTGAGGGCGGGGGGGGCCCCCAGTACTTC
- | few | TRBJ2-3 | TRBV6-1 | CAAFSNGDTQYF | TGTGCCGCATTTTCTAACGGGGATACGCAGTATTTT
- | - | TRBJ1-2 | TRBV5-1 | CASSPRGGGYGYTF | TGCGCCAGCAGCCCAAGGGGGGGCGGCTATGGCTACACCTTC
TRBD1 | - | TRBJ2-3 | TRBV4-1 | CASSQPSLQGLSDTQYF | TGCGCCAGCAGCCAACCTTCTCTACAGGGGCTCTCGGATACGCAGTATTTT
TRBD1 | few | TRBJ1-1 | TRBV4-1 | CASSQPGQGTEAFF | TGCGCCAGCAGCCAGCCGGGACAGGGAACTGAAGCTTTCTTT
TRBD1 | - | TRBJ1-1 | TRBV27 | CASRGQGITEAFF | TGTGCCAGCAGGGGACAGGGGATCACTGAAGCTTTCTTT
TRBD1 | - | TRBJ2-3 | TRBV11-2 | CASSAGQGRADTQYF | TGTGCCAGCAGCGCGGGACAGGGAAGGGCAGATACGCAGTATTTT
TRBD1 | - | TRBJ2-5 | TRBV25-1 | CASSEVRGSETQYF | TGTGCCAGCAGTGAAGTCAGGGGGTCAGAGACCCAGTACTTC
- | few | TRBJ1-3 | TRBV5-1 | CASSGASGNTIYF | TGCGCCAGCAGCGGGGCCTCTGGAAACACCATATATTTT
- | - | TRBJ2-2 | TRBV4-1 | CASSQDPNRANTGELFF | TGCGCCAGCAGCCAAGACCCGAACAGGGCGAACACCGGGGAGCTGTTTTTT
- | - | TRBJ1-3 | TRBV30 | CAFKSRGSVNTIYF | TGTGCCTTCAAGTCCCGGGGCAGCGTAAACACCATATATTTT
TRBD2 | - | TRBJ2-3 | TRBV7-6 | CASSSLAGLRDTQYF | TGTGCCAGCAGCTCTTTAGCGGGGCTAAGGGATACGCAGTATTTT
TRBD2 | - | TRBJ2-1 | TRBV11-2 | CASSRAAGEWEQFF | TGTGCCAGCAGCCGGGCAGCGGGAGAGTGGGAGCAGTTCTTC
- | - | TRBJ1-1 | TRBV19 | CASSPGRERTEAFF | TGTGCCAGCAGCCCTGGGAGGGAGAGGACTGAAGCTTTCTTT
TRBD1 | - | TRBJ2-7 | TRBV28 | CASSPGQGSYEQYF | TGTGCCAGCAGTCCGGGACAGGGAAGCTACGAGCAGTACTTC
TRBD2 | - | TRBJ2-7 | TRBV5-1 | CASSHGTSGRDEQYF | TGCGCTAGCAGCCACGGGACTAGCGGGAGGGATGAGCAGTACTTC
- | once | TRBJ1-1 | TRBV14 | CASSPQGRGDTEAFF | TGTGCCAGCAGCCCACAGGGTAGAGGCGACACTGAAGCTTTCTTT
- | - | TRBJ2-1 | TRBV27 | CASKSRHGWNEQFF | TGTGCCAGCAAAAGTCGACACGGTTGGAATGAGCAGTTCTTC
- | - | TRBJ2-7 | TRBV6-6 | CASSLRGGHYEQYF | TGTGCCAGCAGTCTACGGGGAGGCCACTACGAGCAGTACTTC